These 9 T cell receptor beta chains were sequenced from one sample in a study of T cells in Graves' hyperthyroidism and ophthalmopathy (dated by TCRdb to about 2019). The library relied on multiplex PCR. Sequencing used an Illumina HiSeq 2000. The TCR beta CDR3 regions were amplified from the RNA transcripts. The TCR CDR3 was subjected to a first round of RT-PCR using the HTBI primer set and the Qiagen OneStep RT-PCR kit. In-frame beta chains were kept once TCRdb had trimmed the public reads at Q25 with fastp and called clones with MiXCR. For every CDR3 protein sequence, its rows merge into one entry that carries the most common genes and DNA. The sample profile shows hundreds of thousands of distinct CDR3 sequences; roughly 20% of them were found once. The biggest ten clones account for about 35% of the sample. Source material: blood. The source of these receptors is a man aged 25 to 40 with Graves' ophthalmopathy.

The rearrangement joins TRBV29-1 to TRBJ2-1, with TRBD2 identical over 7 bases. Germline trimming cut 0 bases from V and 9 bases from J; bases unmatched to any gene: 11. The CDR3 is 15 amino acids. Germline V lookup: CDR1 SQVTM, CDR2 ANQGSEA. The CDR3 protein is CSVEDGRTSLSEQFF. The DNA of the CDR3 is TGCAGCGTTGAAGATGGCCGGACTAGTCTCAGTGAGCAGTTCTTC.

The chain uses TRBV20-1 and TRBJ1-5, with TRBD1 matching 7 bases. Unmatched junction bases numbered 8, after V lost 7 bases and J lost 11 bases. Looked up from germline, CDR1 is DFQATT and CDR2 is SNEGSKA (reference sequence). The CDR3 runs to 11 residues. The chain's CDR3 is CSDRGKAAQHF. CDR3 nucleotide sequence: TGCAGTGACAGGGGAAAGGCGGCCCAGCATTTT.

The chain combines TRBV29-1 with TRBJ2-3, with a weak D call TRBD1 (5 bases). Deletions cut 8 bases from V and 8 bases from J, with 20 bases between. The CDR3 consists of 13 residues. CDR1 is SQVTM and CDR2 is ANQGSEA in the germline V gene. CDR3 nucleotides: TGCAGCACCAGACAGTCCGGGCAAGGTACGCAGTATTTT. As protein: CSTRQSGQGTQYF.

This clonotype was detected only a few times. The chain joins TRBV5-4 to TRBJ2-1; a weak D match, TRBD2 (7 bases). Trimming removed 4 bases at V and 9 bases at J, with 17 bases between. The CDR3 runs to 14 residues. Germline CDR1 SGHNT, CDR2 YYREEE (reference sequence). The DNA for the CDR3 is TGTGCCAGCAGCCAACAAGGGGGAGGGGGTGAGCAGTTCTTC. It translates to CASSQQGGGGEQFF.

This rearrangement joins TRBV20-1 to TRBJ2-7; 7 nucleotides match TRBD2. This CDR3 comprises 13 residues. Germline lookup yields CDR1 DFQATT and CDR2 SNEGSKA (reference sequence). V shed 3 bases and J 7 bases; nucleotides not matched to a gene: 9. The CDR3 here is CSASLGLGREQYF. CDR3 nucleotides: TGCAGTGCTAGTCTCGGACTAGGCCGAGAGCAGTACTTC.

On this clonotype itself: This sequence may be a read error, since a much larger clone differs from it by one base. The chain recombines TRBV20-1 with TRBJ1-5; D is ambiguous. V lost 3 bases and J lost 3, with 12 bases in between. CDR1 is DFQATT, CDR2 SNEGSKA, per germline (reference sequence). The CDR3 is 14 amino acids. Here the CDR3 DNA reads TGCAGTGCTAGGGGAGGGCAGGTCAATCAGCCCCAGCATTTT. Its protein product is CSARGGQVNQPQHF.

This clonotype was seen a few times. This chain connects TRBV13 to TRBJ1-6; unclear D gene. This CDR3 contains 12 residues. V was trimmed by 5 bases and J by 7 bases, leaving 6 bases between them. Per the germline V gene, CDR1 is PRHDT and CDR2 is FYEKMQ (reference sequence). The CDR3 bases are TGTGCCAGCAGCCGGGCGAATTCACCCCTCCACTTT. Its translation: CASSRANSPLHF.

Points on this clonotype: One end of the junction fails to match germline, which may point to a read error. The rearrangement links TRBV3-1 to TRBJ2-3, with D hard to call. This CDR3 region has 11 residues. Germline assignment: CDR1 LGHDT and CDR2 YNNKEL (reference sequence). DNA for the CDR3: TGTGCCGGCAGCCTAGGAGATACGCAGTATTTT. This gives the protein CAGSLGDTQYF.

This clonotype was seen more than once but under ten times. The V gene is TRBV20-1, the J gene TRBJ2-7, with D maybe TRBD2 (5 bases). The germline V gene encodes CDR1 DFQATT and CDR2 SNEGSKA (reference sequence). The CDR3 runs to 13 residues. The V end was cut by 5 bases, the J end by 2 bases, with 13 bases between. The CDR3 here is CSARRTQTYEQYF. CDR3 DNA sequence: TGCAGTGCTCGAAGGACTCAAACCTACGAGCAGTACTTC.